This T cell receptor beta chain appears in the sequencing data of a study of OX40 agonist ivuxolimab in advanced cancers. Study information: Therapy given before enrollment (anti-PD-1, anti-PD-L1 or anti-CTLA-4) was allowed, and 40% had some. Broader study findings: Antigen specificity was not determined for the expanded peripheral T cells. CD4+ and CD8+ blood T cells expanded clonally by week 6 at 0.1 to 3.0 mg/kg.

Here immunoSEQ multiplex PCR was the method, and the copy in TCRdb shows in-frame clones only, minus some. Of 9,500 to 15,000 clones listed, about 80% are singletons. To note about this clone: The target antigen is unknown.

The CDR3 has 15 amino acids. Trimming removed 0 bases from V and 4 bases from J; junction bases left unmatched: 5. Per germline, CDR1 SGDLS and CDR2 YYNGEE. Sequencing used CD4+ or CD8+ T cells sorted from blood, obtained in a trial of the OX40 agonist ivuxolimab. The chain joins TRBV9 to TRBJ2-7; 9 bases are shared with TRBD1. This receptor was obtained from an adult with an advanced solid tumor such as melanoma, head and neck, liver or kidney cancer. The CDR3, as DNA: TGTGCCAGCAGCGTAGGTACGGGACAGGGTTACGAGCAGTACTTC. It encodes CASSVGTGQGYEQYF.